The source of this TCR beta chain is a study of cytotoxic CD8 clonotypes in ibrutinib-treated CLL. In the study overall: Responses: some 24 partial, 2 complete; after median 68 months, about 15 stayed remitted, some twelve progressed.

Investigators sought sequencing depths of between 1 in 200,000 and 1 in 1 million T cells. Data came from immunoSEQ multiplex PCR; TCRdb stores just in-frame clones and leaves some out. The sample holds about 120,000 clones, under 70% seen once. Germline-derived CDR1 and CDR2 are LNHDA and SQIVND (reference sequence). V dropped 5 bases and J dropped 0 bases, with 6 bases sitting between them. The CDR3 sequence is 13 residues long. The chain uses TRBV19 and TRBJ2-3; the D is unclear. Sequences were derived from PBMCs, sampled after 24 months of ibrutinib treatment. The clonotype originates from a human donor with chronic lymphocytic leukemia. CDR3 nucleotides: TGTGCCAGTAGTCGTCTCAGCACAGATACGCAGTATTTT. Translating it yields CASSRLSTDTQYF.